This T cell receptor (beta chain) was retrieved from a study of CD8 T cells in Susac syndrome. In the case of this clonotype: Its antigen remains unknown.

Sequencing of TCR beta, carried out with a high-throughput approach, was applied to CD8+ and CD4+ T cells from the blood. TEMRA cells were FACS-enriched, unlike CD8+ and CD4+ T cells, which were negatively isolated. An amount of RNA that ranged from roughly 0.5 to 1 ug was reverse transcribed with random hexamers. Amplification of TCR beta CDR3 spanned 54 Vbeta and 13 Jbeta via immunoSEQ multiplex PCR. TCRdb itself ran the immunoSEQ multiplex PCR reads through MiXCR, one entry per CDR3 protein. Of more than 55,000 distinct CDR3 sequences in the sample, over 90% were seen once. This CDR3 contains 11 residues. CDR1 and CDR2 from the germline V gene are GTSNPN and SVGIG (reference sequence). General study results and limits: The authors acknowledged that their TCR sequencing and HLA analysis involved a relatively small number of individuals.

The TCR was taken from a human donor with multiple sclerosis. The chain has TRBV30 and TRBJ2-1; perhaps TRBD1 as D (6 bases). The sequencing input was CD4+ T cells from PBMCs. DNA for the CDR3: TGTGTAAAGGGCCAGGGGTATGAGCAGTTCTTC. Protein product: CVKGQGYEQFF.